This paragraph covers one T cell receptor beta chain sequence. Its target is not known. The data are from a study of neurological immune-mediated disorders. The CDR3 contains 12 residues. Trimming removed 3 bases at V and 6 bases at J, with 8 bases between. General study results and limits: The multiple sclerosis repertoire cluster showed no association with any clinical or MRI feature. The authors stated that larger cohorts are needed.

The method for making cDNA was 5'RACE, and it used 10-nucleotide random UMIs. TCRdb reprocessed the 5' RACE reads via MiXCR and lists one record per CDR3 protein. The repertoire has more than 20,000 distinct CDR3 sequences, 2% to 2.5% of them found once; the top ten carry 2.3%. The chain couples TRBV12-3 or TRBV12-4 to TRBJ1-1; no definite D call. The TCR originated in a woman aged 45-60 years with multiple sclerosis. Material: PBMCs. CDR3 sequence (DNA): TGTGCCAGCAGTTTGGCGATCCCTGAAGCTTTCTTT. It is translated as CASSLAIPEAFF.